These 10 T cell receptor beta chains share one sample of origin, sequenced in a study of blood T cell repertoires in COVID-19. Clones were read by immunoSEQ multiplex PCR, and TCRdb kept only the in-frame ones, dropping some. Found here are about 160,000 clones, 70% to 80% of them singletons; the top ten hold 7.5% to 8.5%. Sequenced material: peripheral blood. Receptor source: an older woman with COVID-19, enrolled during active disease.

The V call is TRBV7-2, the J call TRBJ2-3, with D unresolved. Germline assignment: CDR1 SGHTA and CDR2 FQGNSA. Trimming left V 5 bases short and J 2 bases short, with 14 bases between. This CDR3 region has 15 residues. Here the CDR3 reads CASSPLLSYTDTQYF. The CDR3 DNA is TGTGCCAGCAGCCCTCTACTTAGCTACACAGATACGCAGTATTTT. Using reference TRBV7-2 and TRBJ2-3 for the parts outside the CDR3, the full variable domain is GAGVSQSPSNKVTEKGKDVELRCDPISGHTALYWYRQSLGQGLEFLIYFQGNSAPDKSGLPSDRFSAERTGGSVSTLTIQRTQQEDSAVYLCASSPLLSYTDTQYFGPGTRLTVL.

In DNA, the CDR3 is TGTGCCATCAGTGGGCCGGGGACAGGATACAATGAGCAGTTCTTC. Translation gives CAISGPGTGYNEQFF. The chain employs TRBV10-3 and TRBJ2-1; 8 bases fit TRBD1. V lost 4 bases, J lost 4 bases, and 6 bases stayed unmatched. This CDR3 is 15 amino acids long. Germline V gene lookup returns CDR1 ENHRY and CDR2 SYGVKD.

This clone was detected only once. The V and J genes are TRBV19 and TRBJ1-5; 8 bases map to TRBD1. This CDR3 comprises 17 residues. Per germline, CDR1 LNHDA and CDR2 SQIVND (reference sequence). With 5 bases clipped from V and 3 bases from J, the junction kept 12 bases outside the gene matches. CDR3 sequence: CASSSLRQGRHNQPQHF. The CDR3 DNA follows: TGTGCCAGTAGTTCACTACGACAGGGGCGACACAATCAGCCCCAGCATTTT.

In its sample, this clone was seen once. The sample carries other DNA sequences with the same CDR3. CDR3 in DNA: TGTGCCAGCAGTCCCCCGGGCGGGCCGGAGCAGTACTTC. Translated: CASSPPGGPEQYF. The chain couples TRBV19 to TRBJ2-7, with D possibly TRBD2 on 5 matching bases. Germline-derived CDR1 and CDR2 are LNHDA and SQIVND (reference sequence). Deletions cut 9 bases from V and 7 bases from J, with 19 bases between. The CDR3 has 13 amino acids.

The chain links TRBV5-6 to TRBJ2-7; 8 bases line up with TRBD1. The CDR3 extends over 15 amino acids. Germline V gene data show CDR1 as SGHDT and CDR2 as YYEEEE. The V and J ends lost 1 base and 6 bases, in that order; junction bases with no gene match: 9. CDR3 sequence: CASSLIPGGKSEQYF. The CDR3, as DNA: TGTGCCAGCAGCTTGATCCCAGGGGGCAAAAGCGAGCAGTACTTC.

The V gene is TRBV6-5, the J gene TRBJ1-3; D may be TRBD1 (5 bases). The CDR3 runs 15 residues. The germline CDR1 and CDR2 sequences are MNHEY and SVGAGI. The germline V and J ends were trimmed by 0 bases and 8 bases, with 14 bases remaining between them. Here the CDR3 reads CASSYSWQGLDTIYF. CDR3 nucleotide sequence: TGTGCCAGCAGTTACTCGTGGCAGGGCTTAGACACCATATATTTT.

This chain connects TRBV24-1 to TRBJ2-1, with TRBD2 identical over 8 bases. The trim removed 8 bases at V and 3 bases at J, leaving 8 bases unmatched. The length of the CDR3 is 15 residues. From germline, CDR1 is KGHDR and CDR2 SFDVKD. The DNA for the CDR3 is TGTGCCACCATGGGGGGGACTAGTAACTACAATGAGCAGTTCTTC. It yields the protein CATMGGTSNYNEQFF.

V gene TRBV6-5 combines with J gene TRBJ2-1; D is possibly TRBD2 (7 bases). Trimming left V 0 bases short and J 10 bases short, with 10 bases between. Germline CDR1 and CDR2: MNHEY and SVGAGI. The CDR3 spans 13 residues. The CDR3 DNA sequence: TGTGCCAGCAGTTACTCGAGGGGGGGGGAGCAGTTCTTC. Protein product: CASSYSRGGEQFF.

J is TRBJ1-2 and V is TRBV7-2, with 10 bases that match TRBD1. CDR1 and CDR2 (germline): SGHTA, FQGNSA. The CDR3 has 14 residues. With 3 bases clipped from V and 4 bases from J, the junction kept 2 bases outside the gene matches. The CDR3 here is CASSLWTGGYGYTF. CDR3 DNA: TGTGCCAGCAGCTTGTGGACAGGGGGCTATGGCTACACCTTC.

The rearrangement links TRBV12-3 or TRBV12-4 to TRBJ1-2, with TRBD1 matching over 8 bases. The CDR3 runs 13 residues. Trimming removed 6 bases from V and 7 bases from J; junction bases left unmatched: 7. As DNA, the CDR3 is TGTGCCAGCAGCTCTGACAGGGGTATTGGCTACACCTTC. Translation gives CASSSDRGIGYTF.